The 20 T cell receptor beta chains in this list originate from one sample, sequenced in a study of blood T cell repertoires in COVID-19. The protocol was immunoSEQ multiplex PCR, while the TCRdb copy is restricted to in-frame clones and leaves out a portion. The sample has 400,000 to 500,000 clones; approximately 87% are singletons. Sequences were obtained from PBMCs or T cells enriched from blood (not recorded which). Receptor source: a woman aged 40 to 49 who had recovered from COVID-19.

This sequence joins TRBV4-3 and TRBJ1-6, with D unresolved. The CDR3 is 15 amino acids. Trimming pared 3 bases from V and 7 bases from J, leaving 13 bases between. Per germline, CDR1 LGHNA and CDR2 YSLEER. The DNA for the CDR3 is TGCGCCAGCAGCCAGTGGGTTTCCGGGAATTCACCCCTCCACTTT. Amino acids: CASSQWVSGNSPLHF.

The chain joins TRBV7-6 to TRBJ1-1; D is unresolved. Germline assignment: CDR1 SGHVS and CDR2 FNYEAQ. The CDR3 is 14 residues long. Trimming took off 1 base at V and 1 base at J, with 7 bases between the two ends. In DNA form, the CDR3 reads TGTGCCAGCAGCTTAGGACTCGGGAACACTGAAGCTTTCTTT. It encodes CASSLGLGNTEAFF.

V is TRBV29-1 and J is TRBJ2-7; 9 bases align to TRBD2. CDR1 is SQVTM, CDR2 ANQGSEA, per germline. V lost 5 bases and J lost 2; bases outside the gene matches: 4. CDR3 length: 13 amino acids. CDR3 in amino acids: CSVTSGPTYEQYF. The DNA for the CDR3 is TGCAGCGTTACTAGCGGGCCAACCTACGAGCAGTACTTC.

The V and J genes are TRBV5-1 and TRBJ2-3; D call uncertain. This CDR3 comprises 14 residues. The ends were cut back, 8 bases at V and 2 bases at J, with 15 bases in the middle. Looked up from germline, CDR1 is SGHRS and CDR2 is YFSETQ. The CDR3 protein is CASKLRLPTDTQYF. The CDR3 region has the DNA TGCGCCAGTAAGCTCCGACTCCCCACAGATACGCAGTATTTT.

There are a few counts of this clone. The chain has TRBV11-3 and TRBJ1-2; no definite D call. Germline V gene data show CDR1 as SGHNT and CDR2 as YENEEA. Trimming took 7 bases from V and 8 from J, leaving 20 bases between them. This CDR3 is built from 14 residues. This CDR3 is CASTTSGEVEGYTF. For the CDR3, the DNA is TGTGCCAGCACGACGTCTGGGGAGGTAGAAGGCTACACCTTC.

The chain joins TRBV29-1 to TRBJ2-3; 7 bases align to TRBD2. The V gene end was trimmed by 3 bases and the J gene end by 3 bases; junction bases not matched to a gene: 6. Per the germline V gene, CDR1 is SQVTM and CDR2 is ANQGSEA. This CDR3 has 14 amino acids. The DNA for the CDR3 is TGCAGCGTTGACGCCCAGGGAGGGACAGATACGCAGTATTTT. Its protein is CSVDAQGGTDTQYF.

A single count supports this clone. The chain joins TRBV7-2 to TRBJ2-3; weak D call: TRBD2 (6 bases). Trimming removed 5 bases at V and 6 bases at J, with 12 bases between. Germline lookup yields CDR1 SGHTA and CDR2 FQGNSA. The CDR3 has 13 residues. The CDR3 DNA follows: TGTGCCAGCAGCGCCGCCGGAGGGGATACGCAGTATTTT. Its translation is CASSAAGGDTQYF.

The rearrangement joins TRBV18 to TRBJ2-3, with 10 bases fitting TRBD2. CDR3 length equals 15 residues. CDR1 and CDR2 (germline): KGHSH, LQKENI. V dropped 3 bases and J dropped 4; count of bases not matched to a gene: 4. CDR3 sequence reads: CASSPSSGSPDTQYF. The CDR3 nucleotides read TGTGCCAGCTCACCGTCTAGCGGGAGCCCAGATACGCAGTATTTT.

CDR3 DNA: TGTGCCAGCAGCCAAGATTCCCGGGGCTACACCTTC. Residues: CASSQDSRGYTF. V is TRBV4-2 and J is TRBJ1-2; D gene ambiguous. The CDR3 runs to 12 residues. Germline CDR1 reads LGHNA; CDR2 reads YNFKEQ. V dropped 0 bases and J dropped 8 bases, with 7 bases sitting between them.

The chain has TRBV3-1 (or the pseudogene TRBV3-2) and TRBJ1-6, with a possible D match to TRBD1 (5 bases). The CDR3 covers 12 residues. Germline V gene lookup returns CDR1 LGHDT and CDR2 YNNKEL (reference sequence). Trimming stripped 0 bases from V and 18 bases from J, with 12 bases between. Written as DNA, the CDR3 is TGTGCCAGCAGCCAAGATAGGGGTACCAACCACTTT. It is translated as CASSQDRGTNHF.

The chain couples TRBV27 to TRBJ2-7, with TRBD1 identical over 10 bases. The CDR3 runs 18 residues. Germline CDR1 reads MNHEY; CDR2 reads SMNVEV (reference sequence). The V and J ends lost 4 bases and 3 bases, in that order; junction bases with no gene match: 15. CDR3 residues: CASSSIRSGTGDRYEQYF. In DNA, the CDR3 is TGTGCCAGCAGTTCCATCCGCAGCGGGACAGGGGACCGCTACGAGCAGTACTTC.

This chain connects TRBV15 to TRBJ2-1; TRBD2 agrees at 14 bases. The germline V gene encodes CDR1 LNHNV and CDR2 YYDKDF (reference sequence). The V gene end was trimmed by 3 bases and the J gene end by 8 bases; junction bases not matched to a gene: 9. The CDR3 extends over 17 amino acids. The CDR3 bases are TGTGCCACCAGCAGTCCCGGGACTAGCGGGAGTATGCATGAGCAGTTCTTC. This translates into CATSSPGTSGSMHEQFF.

The chain couples TRBV29-1 to TRBJ1-2, with 10 nucleotides matching TRBD1. The CDR3 consists of 13 residues. V gave up 5 bases and J gave up 4 bases; unmatched junction bases: 4. CDR1 and CDR2 from the germline V gene are SQVTM and ANQGSEA. The CDR3 spells CSVPGTGVYGYTF. The CDR3 DNA reads as TGCAGCGTTCCCGGGACAGGGGTCTATGGCTACACCTTC.

The rearrangement uses TRBV19 and TRBJ2-5; D unresolved. The germline gives CDR1 LNHDA, CDR2 SQIVND (reference sequence). This CDR3 comprises 14 residues. V was shortened by 5 bases and J by 5 bases, with 15 bases between the two germline ends. CDR3 protein: CASSPPRWHETQYF. Written as DNA, the CDR3 is TGTGCCAGTAGTCCACCCAGGTGGCACGAGACCCAGTACTTC.

This clone was picked up a small number of times. The CDR3 nucleotides read TGTGCCAGCAGTTTTCAGAGCGGGAACACCGGGGAGCTGTTTTTT. Encoded protein: CASSFQSGNTGELFF. The chain carries TRBV6-2 or TRBV6-3 and TRBJ2-2; tentatively, D is TRBD2 (5 bases). Trimming shortened V by 4 bases and J by 1 base, and 10 bases separated the two germline ends. Germline lookup yields CDR1 MNHEY and CDR2 SVGEGT. The CDR3 has 15 amino acids.

V usage is TRBV4-1 and J usage is TRBJ1-2, with TRBD1 matching over 10 bases. CDR1 is MGHRA and CDR2 is YSYEKL in the germline V gene. The J segment lost 4 bases and the V segment lost 2 bases, leaving 10 bases of the junction unmatched. This CDR3 comprises 17 residues. The CDR3 protein is CASSQPRRDRGSYGYTF. In nucleotides, the CDR3 is TGCGCCAGCAGCCAACCTCGGAGGGACAGGGGATCCTATGGCTACACCTTC.

This clone came up once. V is TRBV6-5 and J is TRBJ1-2, with 7 bases fitting TRBD1. With 3 bases clipped from V and 11 bases from J, the junction kept 6 bases outside the gene matches. There are 12 residues in the CDR3. The germline gives CDR1 MNHEY, CDR2 SVGAGI. In DNA, the CDR3 is TGTGCCAGCAGTTATTCCAGGGGGGAGTACACCTTC. Amino acids: CASSYSRGEYTF.

This chain connects TRBV7-9 to TRBJ2-7; 7 nucleotides align to TRBD2. The germline V gene encodes CDR1 SEHNR and CDR2 FQNEAQ (reference sequence). The V gene end was trimmed by 5 bases and the J gene end by 2 bases; junction bases not matched to a gene: 6. CDR3 size: 14 residues. CDR3 protein: CASSGRDGPYEQYF. In DNA form, the CDR3 reads TGTGCCAGCAGCGGGAGGGACGGTCCCTACGAGCAGTACTTC.

The chain's CDR3 is CASSEKKSVQETQYF. The CDR3 DNA sequence: TGTGCCAGCAGTGAAAAGAAGTCGGTTCAAGAGACCCAGTACTTC. This chain joins TRBV6-1 and TRBJ2-5; no clear D gene. This CDR3 spans 15 amino acids. Germline V gene lookup returns CDR1 MNHNS and CDR2 SASEGT. Deletions cut 2 bases from V and 2 bases from J, with 12 bases between.

The V gene is TRBV10-3, the J gene TRBJ2-5, with D hard to call. V lost 7 bases and J 5 bases, leaving 14 bases between the germline ends. CDR1 ENHRY and CDR2 SYGVKD come from the germline V gene. CDR3 size: 13 residues. The CDR3 nucleotides read TGTGCCATCACCCCCGGGTCAACCGAGACCCAGTACTTC. Encoded protein: CAITPGSTETQYF.